One sample yielded the 12 T cell receptor beta chains listed below, sequenced in a study of blood T cell repertoires in COVID-19. The data were produced by immunoSEQ multiplex PCR, yet TCRdb's version contains in-frame clones alone and is incomplete. The profile shows around 200,000 clones, about 88% of them singletons. Material: peripheral blood. The receptors shown here come from a woman older than 75 in a cohort sampled during active or convalescent COVID-19.

The gene calls are TRBV29-1 and TRBJ1-1; D gene ambiguous. The V gene lost 6 bases and the J gene lost 1 base, with 12 bases spanning the gap. CDR3 length: 13 amino acids. Looked up from germline, CDR1 is SQVTM and CDR2 is ANQGSEA. The CDR3 loop is CSVGWSGNTEAFF. The CDR3 DNA reads as TGCAGCGTAGGTTGGAGTGGGAACACTGAAGCTTTCTTT.

This clone showed up just once. The V gene is TRBV12-5, the J gene TRBJ1-5; D possibly corresponds to TRBD1 (5 bases). The germline gives CDR1 LGHNT, CDR2 FRNRAP. V gave up 4 bases and J gave up 2 bases, with 18 bases separating them. The CDR3 sequence is 17 residues long. The CDR3 nucleotides read TGTGCTAGTGGTTCGCCATCCGGGGGGGTTCGCAATCAGCCCCAGCATTTT. It codes for CASGSPSGGVRNQPQHF. The full variable domain, its missing parts supplied by reference TRBV12-5 and TRBJ1-5, is DARVTQTPRHKVTEMGQEVTMRCQPILGHNTVFWYRQTMMQGLELLAYFRNRAPLDDSGMPKDRFSAEMPDATLATLKIQPSEPRDSAVYFCASGSPSGGVRNQPQHFGDGTRLSIL.

The rearrangement joins TRBV6-4 to TRBJ1-2; D may be TRBD1 (6 bases). This CDR3 is built from 13 residues. Trimming pared 6 bases from V and 4 bases from J, leaving 12 bases between. From germline, CDR1 is MRHNA and CDR2 SNTAGT. CDR3 bases: TGTGCCAGCAGAAAGGGGGGGAGCTATGGCTACACCTTC. Protein product: CASRKGGSYGYTF.

The genes are TRBV19 and TRBJ2-3; 9 bases match TRBD2. Unmatched junction bases numbered 8, after V lost 5 bases and J lost 2 bases. Germline CDR1 LNHDA, CDR2 SQIVND (reference sequence). The CDR3 totals 16 residues. This CDR3 reads CASSFKREDPTDTQYF. CDR3 nucleotide sequence: TGTGCCAGTAGTTTTAAGCGGGAGGATCCCACAGATACGCAGTATTTT.

This sequence joins TRBV19 and TRBJ2-7, with 8 bases identical to TRBD1. The germline V gene has CDR1 LNHDA and CDR2 SQIVND (reference sequence). The CDR3 totals 13 residues. Trimming at V came to 5 bases and at J to 6 bases, leaving 6 bases not matched to a gene. CDR3 sequence reads: CASSFSQGGEQYV. The CDR3 DNA sequence: TGTGCCAGTAGTTTCTCACAGGGGGGCGAGCAGTACGTC.

The chain carries TRBV5-1 and TRBJ2-2, with TRBD1 identical over 7 bases. The V gene's germline CDR1 is SGHRS and CDR2 YFSETQ. With V trimmed by 3 bases and J by 2 bases, 4 bases remained unmatched. The length of the CDR3 is 15 residues. The CDR3 sequence is CASSWDSRNTGELFF. CDR3 bases: TGCGCCAGCAGCTGGGACAGCCGTAACACCGGGGAGCTGTTTTTT.

V gene TRBV6-4 combines with J gene TRBJ1-6; possible D gene TRBD1, 6 bases. Looked up from germline, CDR1 is MRHNA and CDR2 is SNTAGT. The CDR3 length is 13 residues. V lost 8 bases and J 8 bases, leaving 13 bases between the germline ends. The chain's CDR3 is CASGDTTDSPLHF. In nucleotides, the CDR3 is TGTGCCAGCGGGGACACTACTGATTCACCCCTCCACTTT.

This chain links TRBV21-1 with TRBJ2-7; TRBD2 was called by the table and not checked on the DNA. TRBV21-1 is deemed a pseudogene. This CDR3 is built from 21 residues. CDR3 bases: TGTGCCAGCAGCAAAACACGTACTAGCGGGAGTGGGCGCAGAAACTCCTACGAGCAGTACGTC. This codes for CASSKTRTSGSGRRNSYEQYV.

The chain couples TRBV28 to TRBJ2-3; possibly TRBD1 for D (6 bases). Germline CDR1 and CDR2: MDHEN and SYDVKM. CDR3 length: 13 residues. Trimming removed 6 bases from V and 0 bases from J, with 7 bases in between. Here the CDR3 DNA reads TGTGCCAGCAGCGACAGGAGCACAGATACGCAGTATTTT. Encoded protein: CASSDRSTDTQYF. The full variable domain, with the rest looked up from reference TRBV28 and TRBJ2-3, is DVKVTQSSRYLVKRTGEKVFLECVQDMDHENMFWYRQDPGLGLRLIYFSYDVKMKEKGDIPEGYSVSREKKERFSLILESASTNQTSMYLCASSDRSTDTQYFGPGTRLTVL.

The chain recombines TRBV7-6 with TRBJ1-3, with TRBD1 matching over 7 bases. Germline CDR1 reads SGHVS; CDR2 reads FNYEAQ. This CDR3 region has 15 residues. V trimming: 4 bases; J trimming: 3 bases; junction bases outside the gene matches: 6. For the CDR3, the DNA is TGTGCCAGCAGCTCCCAATCAGGGGGTGGAAACACCATATATTTT. Its translation: CASSSQSGGGNTIYF.

This clone was counted a few times. The chain is built from TRBV6-5 and TRBJ1-2; 8 bases map to TRBD1. This CDR3 comprises 15 residues. The V gene end was trimmed by 5 bases and the J gene end by 1 base; junction bases not matched to a gene: 6. The germline V gene encodes CDR1 MNHEY and CDR2 SVGAGI. The CDR3 region has the DNA TGTGCCAGCAGTATGACAGGGGTGCGTAACTATGGCTACACCTTC. The encoded protein is CASSMTGVRNYGYTF.

The V call is TRBV19, the J call TRBJ2-1; 8 nucleotides align to TRBD2. Losses at the gene ends were 6 bases for V and 9 bases for J; bases not matched to a gene: 4. Germline-derived CDR1 and CDR2 are LNHDA and SQIVND (reference sequence). This CDR3 has 12 residues. CDR3 residues: CASRAGGGEQFF. In nucleotides, the CDR3 is TGTGCCAGTAGGGCGGGGGGCGGTGAGCAGTTCTTC.